The 25 T cell receptor beta chains listed next were all sequenced from one sample in a study of Ad26.COV2.S vaccination and SARS-CoV-2 variants. Profiled with immunoSEQ multiplex PCR; TCRdb holds only in-frame clones, not every one. The sample shows some 250,000 clones, roughly 90% of them seen only once. Regarding treatment: around 19 received Ad26.COV2.S at low or high dose, single or two shots; about five received placebo; per-sample allocation not given. It was on day 63 after the first vaccine or placebo injection that samples were taken. The source was peripheral blood, collected in a trial of Ad26.COV2.S vaccine versus placebo. All receptors derive from a person between 18 and 65 years old who received the Ad26.COV2.S COVID-19 vaccine or a placebo.

V usage is TRBV7-6 and J usage is TRBJ1-1; no reliable D call. Trimming left V 1 base short and J 1 base short, with 13 bases between. CDR1 and CDR2 (germline): SGHVS, FNYEAQ. The CDR3 is 16 residues long. Here the CDR3 DNA reads TGTGCCAGCAGCTTAGATGCGGCCTCAGGGAACACTGAAGCTTTCTTT. It yields the protein CASSLDAASGNTEAFF.

This clone was observed a single time. CDR3 amino acids: CASSPRLAGGNEQFF. In DNA, the CDR3 is TGTGCCAGCAGCCCTCGACTAGCGGGAGGCAATGAGCAGTTCTTC. This rearrangement joins TRBV9 to TRBJ2-1; 13 nucleotides match TRBD2. The V and J ends lost 4 bases and 6 bases, in that order; junction bases with no gene match: 4. The CDR3 is 15 residues long. CDR1 and CDR2 from the germline V gene are SGDLS and YYNGEE.

The genes are TRBV7-6 and TRBJ2-2; possibly TRBD2 for D (5 bases). CDR1 and CDR2 from the germline V gene are SGHVS and FNYEAQ. CDR3 length: 13 residues. V was cut by 3 bases and J by 6 bases, with 8 bases left in between. The chain's CDR3 is CASSLVRAGELFF. The CDR3 nucleotides read TGTGCCAGCAGCTTGGTGAGGGCCGGGGAGCTGTTTTTT.

This chain connects TRBV7-2 to TRBJ2-7; D remains unclear. Germline V CDR1 and CDR2: SGHTA, FQGNSA. This CDR3 contains 12 residues. V shed 4 bases and J shed 4 bases, with 8 bases lying between them. CDR3 sequence (DNA): TGTGCCAGCAGCTCCACCACATACGAGCAGTACTTC. It specifies CASSSTTYEQYF.

This sequence joins TRBV30 and TRBJ2-2; D possibly corresponds to TRBD1 (6 bases). Trimming shortened V by 0 bases and J by 8 bases, and 13 bases separated the two germline ends. CDR1 is GTSNPN and CDR2 is SVGIG in the germline V gene (reference sequence). The CDR3 loop spans 14 amino acids. As DNA, the CDR3 is TGTGCCTGGAGTGTAAGGGGGAGCGCAGGGGAGCTGTTTTTT. Amino acid sequence: CAWSVRGSAGELFF.

The J gene is TRBJ2-2, the V gene TRBV7-9; 7 positions agree with TRBD1. The V segment lost 1 base and the J segment 6 bases; nucleotides outside the gene matches: 2. The CDR3 loop spans 14 amino acids. Germline V lookup: CDR1 SEHNR, CDR2 FQNEAQ (reference sequence). In nucleotides, the CDR3 is TGTGCCAGCAGCTTAGAGGGGGCCGCCGGGGAGCTGTTTTTT. It encodes CASSLEGAAGELFF.

The chain has TRBV19 and TRBJ1-1; D is ambiguous. The CDR3 sequence is 14 residues long. The V gene's germline CDR1 is LNHDA and CDR2 SQIVND (reference sequence). V dropped 3 bases and J dropped 0 bases, with 8 bases sitting between them. DNA for the CDR3: TGTGCCAGTAGTATGGGCAGGTTGAACACTGAAGCTTTCTTT. Its protein product is CASSMGRLNTEAFF.

The rearrangement uses TRBV7-6 and TRBJ1-1; no definite D call. Germline V gene lookup returns CDR1 SGHVS and CDR2 FNYEAQ. Between the trimmed V and J ends, which lost 5 bases and 0 bases, there was a span of 13 bases. The CDR3 runs to 15 residues. The CDR3 DNA reads TGTGCCAGCAGCCCCTCGGGCAGGATGAACACTGAAGCTTTCTTT. Its translation is CASSPSGRMNTEAFF.

The chain links TRBV21-1 to TRBJ1-3. TRBV21-1 is termed a pseudogene. This CDR3 has 14 amino acids. In nucleotides, the CDR3 is TGTGCCAGCAGCAAGGCAGCCTCTGGAAACACCATATATTTT. This translates into CASSKAASGNTIYF.

The chain joins TRBV6-2 or TRBV6-3 to TRBJ1-2, with a tentative D call TRBD1 (6 bases). Germline values: CDR1 MNHEY, CDR2 SVGEGT. The CDR3 extends over 12 amino acids. V lost 5 bases and J lost 4, with 8 bases in between. CDR3 nucleotide sequence: TGTGCCAGCAGTGAGGGGGGCTATGGCTACACCTTC. It encodes CASSEGGYGYTF.

This sequence joins TRBV27 and TRBJ2-2, with a weak D call TRBD2 (5 bases). The CDR3 runs to 14 residues. In germline, CDR1 is MNHEY, CDR2 SMNVEV (reference sequence). Between the trimmed V and J ends, which lost 5 bases and 3 bases, there was a span of 10 bases. CDR3 residues: CASSVLEDTGELFF. CDR3 coding DNA: TGTGCCAGCAGTGTTCTGGAGGACACCGGGGAGCTGTTTTTT.

The CDR3: CASGGAGGNTGELFF. Written as DNA, the CDR3 is TGTGCCAGCGGTGGGGCAGGGGGAAACACCGGGGAGCTGTTTTTT. The chain employs TRBV28 and TRBJ2-2; 7 bases agree with TRBD1. Germline trimming cut 8 bases from V and 2 bases from J; bases unmatched to any gene: 8. CDR3 length: 15 residues. Looked up from germline, CDR1 is MDHEN and CDR2 is SYDVKM.

The chain carries TRBV4-3 and TRBJ1-5, with D hard to call. Looked up from germline, CDR1 is LGHNA and CDR2 is YSLEER. The CDR3 sequence is 16 residues long. V shed 0 bases and J shed 0 bases, with 9 bases lying between them. As DNA, the CDR3 is TGCGCCAGCAGCCAAGAATTGGCGTATAGCAATCAGCCCCAGCATTTT. Residues: CASSQELAYSNQPQHF.

The J gene is TRBJ2-7, the V gene TRBV3-1 (or the pseudogene TRBV3-2); D gene ambiguous. The CDR3 contains 16 residues. Trimming pared 0 bases from V and 1 base from J, leaving 13 bases between. Germline V CDR1 and CDR2: LGHDT, YNNKEL (reference sequence). The CDR3 loop reads CASSQDLRQNSYEQYF. CDR3 nucleotide sequence: TGTGCCAGCAGCCAAGATTTACGGCAGAATTCCTACGAGCAGTACTTC.

This sequence joins TRBV11-3 and TRBJ2-3; D ambiguous. The CDR3 is 15 amino acids. The V and J ends lost 6 bases and 2 bases respectively, with 15 bases between them. Germline V CDR1 and CDR2: SGHNT, YENEEA. The CDR3 DNA reads as TGTGCCAGCAGTCCGGGTCTGGCCCTCACAGATACGCAGTATTTT. It encodes CASSPGLALTDTQYF.

The chain recombines TRBV4-1 with TRBJ2-1, with 8 bases lining up with TRBD2. The CDR3 loop spans 17 amino acids. Unmatched junction bases numbered 16, after V lost 2 bases and J lost 10 bases. CDR1 and CDR2 (germline): MGHRA, YSYEKL. CDR3 in DNA: TGCGCCAGCAGCCAAAGGAACGCGGGAGGCCCCTCGGGGGAGCAGTTCTTC. Amino acid sequence: CASSQRNAGGPSGEQFF.

The rearrangement links TRBV11-2 to TRBJ1-1, with D unresolved. The CDR3 covers 15 residues. V was shortened by 4 bases and J by 4 bases, with 16 bases between the two germline ends. Per germline, CDR1 SGHAT and CDR2 FQNNGV. The CDR3 protein is CASSSTVPPATEAFF. CDR3 in DNA: TGTGCCAGCAGCTCTACGGTCCCCCCAGCCACTGAAGCTTTCTTT.

The V call is TRBV9, the J call TRBJ2-1; 7 positions match TRBD1. The CDR3 runs 15 residues. V lost 1 base to trimming and J lost 2 bases; unmatched junction nucleotides: 3. Germline V CDR1 and CDR2: SGDLS, YYNGEE. The CDR3 reads CASSVLGGAYNEQFF. CDR3 DNA: TGTGCCAGCAGCGTACTAGGGGGCGCCTACAATGAGCAGTTCTTC. Looking up the rest from reference TRBV9 and TRBJ2-1 gives the full variable domain: DSGVTQTPKHLITATGQRVTLRCSPRSGDLSVYWYQQSLDQGLQFLIQYYNGEERAKGNILERFSAQQFPDLHSELNLSSLELGDSALYFCASSVLGGAYNEQFFGPGTRLTVL.

To note about this clone: Distinct nucleotide sequences in the sample also encode this CDR3. This chain connects TRBV28 to TRBJ2-7; no definite D call. Trimming cost V 5 bases and J 2 bases, with 10 bases left between them. The CDR3 runs to 13 residues. Germline V gives CDR1 MDHEN, CDR2 SYDVKM. CDR3 coding DNA: TGTGCCAGCAGTCCCTCTCCCCCCTACGAGCAGTACTTC. Protein product: CASSPSPPYEQYF.

This clone appeared a single time. The gene calls are TRBV29-1 and TRBJ1-2; no definite D call. Per the germline V gene, CDR1 is SQVTM and CDR2 is ANQGSEA. The CDR3 is 14 residues long. Trimming took off 6 bases at V and 5 bases at J, with 19 bases between the two ends. CDR3 coding DNA: TGCAGCGTCGCCGTCGCTGCCTCAAATTATGGCTACACCTTC. It is translated as CSVAVAASNYGYTF.

The chain employs TRBV19 and TRBJ2-3; 11 bases align to TRBD2. This CDR3 contains 18 residues. Germline assignment: CDR1 LNHDA and CDR2 SQIVND (reference sequence). Germline trimming cut 4 bases from V and 4 bases from J; bases unmatched to any gene: 13. Written as DNA, the CDR3 is TGTGCCAGTAGTACCCTAAGACTAGCGGGATTCCAGGCAGATACGCAGTATTTT. Its translation is CASSTLRLAGFQADTQYF.

This chain connects TRBV28 to TRBJ2-7, with 8 bases fitting TRBD2. Germline assignment: CDR1 MDHEN and CDR2 SYDVKM. This CDR3 comprises 17 residues. V trimming: 6 bases; J trimming: 3 bases; junction bases outside the gene matches: 16. The CDR3 loop is CASRLQTSGKLYYEQYF. The CDR3 DNA sequence: TGTGCCAGCAGGCTACAAACTAGCGGAAAACTTTACTACGAGCAGTACTTC.

This chain links TRBV5-1 with TRBJ2-1, with TRBD2 matching 12 bases. CDR3 length: 17 amino acids. Germline trimming cut 3 bases from V and 4 bases from J; bases unmatched to any gene: 8. Germline V gives CDR1 SGHRS, CDR2 YFSETQ. CDR3 region: CASSSGLAGSLYNEQFF. CDR3 sequence (DNA): TGCGCCAGCAGCTCTGGACTAGCGGGAAGTTTGTACAATGAGCAGTTCTTC.

V and J are TRBV27 and TRBJ2-3; possibly TRBD1 or TRBD2 for D (5 bases each). The length of the CDR3 is 15 residues. The V gene's germline CDR1 is MNHEY and CDR2 SMNVEV (reference sequence). Trimming cost V 2 bases and J 3 bases, with 12 bases left between them. The DNA of the CDR3 is TGTGCCAGCAGTTTAAGGGGCGGGCCAACAGATACGCAGTATTTT. It translates to CASSLRGGPTDTQYF.

The V gene is TRBV7-2, the J gene TRBJ2-5, with D perhaps TRBD2 (6 bases). The CDR3 has 16 amino acids. Germline V gives CDR1 SGHTA, CDR2 FQGNSA. V dropped 3 bases and J dropped 5 bases, with 19 bases sitting between them. CDR3 sequence: CASSFERVPVKETQYF. The CDR3 nucleotides are TGTGCCAGCAGCTTCGAGCGGGTTCCAGTGAAGGAGACCCAGTACTTC.